Listed below are T cell receptor beta chains from one sample, sequenced in a study of shared clonotypes between healthy human individuals. Generated by immunoSEQ multiplex PCR, the TCRdb table keeps only in-frame clones and is missing some. The data hold roughly 500,000 clones, with about 96% observed a single time. The specimen sequenced was naive CD4+ T cells sorted from blood. These receptors were obtained from a woman in her 30s in good health. CDR3s include the opening cysteine and the closing phenylalanine or tryptophan. Fields, in order: CDR3 length, clone size, D gene, V gene, J gene, CDR3 protein, CDR3 DNA. The D gene is left open where the match is weak. Expanded clones get a size class; other rows say once, few or many, or leave the size out.

length: 14; size: -; D: -; V: TRBV6-6; J: TRBJ2-7; CDR3: CASSYAGSSYEQYF; DNA: TGTGCCAGCAGTTACGCAGGAAGCTCCTACGAGCAGTACTTC
length: 15; size: -; D: -; V: TRBV7-9; J: TRBJ2-1; CDR3: CASSPGTQPANEQFF; DNA: TGTGCCAGCAGCCCCGGGACACAACCCGCCAATGAGCAGTTCTTC
length: 15; size: -; D: TRBD1; V: TRBV28; J: TRBJ2-7; CDR3: CASSSFRGYVREQYF; DNA: TGTGCCAGCAGTTCCTTCAGGGGGTATGTGCGGGAGCAGTACTTC
length: 16; size: -; D: TRBD2; V: TRBV11-2; J: TRBJ2-3; CDR3: CASSPGLAESTDTQYF; DNA: TGTGCCAGCAGCCCCGGACTAGCGGAAAGCACAGATACGCAGTATTTT
length: 18; size: -; D: TRBD2; V: TRBV25-1; J: TRBJ2-7; CDR3: CASSRPGQESGRAYEQYF; DNA: TGTGCCAGCAGTAGACCGGGACAGGAGAGCGGGAGGGCCTACGAGCAGTACTTC
length: 18; size: -; D: -; V: TRBV7-9; J: TRBJ1-5; CDR3: CASSLVPLGQYSNQPQHF; DNA: TGTGCCAGCAGCTTAGTTCCTTTAGGGCAGTATAGCAATCAGCCCCAGCATTTT
length: 16; size: -; D: TRBD1; V: TRBV6-1; J: TRBJ1-5; CDR3: CASSEGQLYSNQPQHF; DNA: TGTGCCAGCAGTGAGGGACAGCTTTATAGCAATCAGCCCCAGCATTTT
length: 12; size: -; D: -; V: TRBV6-5; J: TRBJ1-1; CDR3: CASRTGRTEAFF; DNA: TGTGCCAGCAGGACGGGCAGGACGGAAGCTTTCTTT
length: 13; size: -; D: -; V: TRBV29-1; J: TRBJ1-2; CDR3: CSAHDRPRDGYTF; DNA: TGCAGCGCCCATGACAGGCCCCGGGATGGCTACACCTTC
length: 13; size: -; D: -; V: TRBV11-1; J: TRBJ2-7; CDR3: CASSLGTSSEQYF; DNA: TGTGCCAGCAGCTTGGGGACCTCCAGCGAGCAGTACTTC
length: 15; size: -; D: -; V: TRBV10-1; J: TRBJ2-3; CDR3: CASSESGYSTDTQYF; DNA: TGCGCCAGCAGTGAGTCGGGGTATAGCACAGATACGCAGTATTTT
length: 16; size: -; D: -; V: TRBV10-3; J: TRBJ2-7; CDR3: CAISGRDTTSSYEQYF; DNA: TGTGCCATCAGTGGCCGGGATACTACGAGCTCCTACGAGCAGTACTTC
length: 16; size: -; D: -; V: TRBV2; J: TRBJ2-6; CDR3: CASSGPGSSGANVLTF; DNA: TGTGCCAGCAGTGGCCCGGGGTCCTCTGGGGCCAACGTCCTGACTTTC
length: 16; size: -; D: -; V: TRBV27; J: TRBJ1-4; CDR3: CASSSSRQAANEKLFF; DNA: TGTGCCAGCAGTTCCAGCAGACAGGCGGCTAATGAAAAACTGTTTTTT
length: 14; size: -; D: TRBD1; V: TRBV27; J: TRBJ2-7; CDR3: CARGRTGGKIEQYF; DNA: TGTGCCAGGGGTCGGACAGGAGGCAAGATCGAGCAGTACTTC
length: 15; size: -; D: -; V: TRBV6-4; J: TRBJ2-7; CDR3: CASRRYPDPSYEQYF; DNA: TGTGCCAGCAGGCGGTATCCCGACCCCTCCTACGAGCAGTACTTC
length: 15; size: -; D: -; V: TRBV7-8; J: TRBJ2-7; CDR3: CASSPQTGRSYEQYF; DNA: TGTGCCAGCAGCCCACAGACCGGGCGGTCCTACGAGCAGTACTTC
length: 16; size: -; D: -; V: TRBV18; J: TRBJ2-5; CDR3: CASSPRVGDYQETQYF; DNA: TGTGCCAGCTCACCAAGAGTCGGGGACTACCAAGAGACCCAGTACTTC
length: 17; size: once; D: TRBD2; V: TRBV7-9; J: TRBJ2-1; CDR3: CASSDTSSGRRENEQFF; DNA: TGTGCCAGCAGCGACACTTCAAGCGGGAGGAGGGAGAATGAGCAGTTCTTC
length: 15; size: few; D: TRBD1; V: TRBV11-2; J: TRBJ2-7; CDR3: CASSLAQGSAYEQYF; DNA: TGTGCCAGCAGCTTAGCACAGGGGTCCGCCTACGAGCAGTACTTC
length: 15; size: -; D: -; V: TRBV7-2; J: TRBJ2-1; CDR3: CASSLVGSQGNEQFF; DNA: TGTGCCAGCAGCTTAGTCGGGAGTCAAGGCAATGAGCAGTTCTTC
length: 13; size: -; D: -; V: TRBV7-6; J: TRBJ1-5; CDR3: CASSSDSNQPQHF; DNA: TGTGCCAGCAGCTCCGACAGCAATCAGCCCCAGCATTTT